The 10 T cell receptor beta chains below were found in one sample sequenced in a study of blood T cells in healthy people across ages. The authors ran a second PCR of roughly 7 to 11 cycles using a sample-barcoded 5' primer and a J-beta primer mix. TCRdb analysed the 5' RACE reads with MiXCR anew, one entry per CDR3 protein. The table lists about 930,000 distinct CDR3 sequences, around 29% of them singletons. The sample was also reused in another study, on T cells of mothers and their children.

Sequenced input: blood. The receptors here all came from a woman aged 40 to 50 in good health.

Many counts were recorded for this clonotype. V and J are TRBV29-1 and TRBJ2-1; tentatively, D is TRBD2 (6 bases). Trimming removed 8 bases at V and 7 bases at J, with 12 bases between. The CDR3 loop spans 11 amino acids. CDR1 SQVTM and CDR2 ANQGSEA come from the germline V gene. The CDR3 protein is CSTRAGNEQFF. CDR3 bases: TGCAGCACCAGAGCGGGTAATGAGCAGTTCTTC.

This clonotype was counted many times. The chain combines TRBV28 with TRBJ1-2; possible D gene TRBD1, 5 bases. This CDR3 has 12 amino acids. Between the trimmed V and J ends, which lost 8 bases and 8 bases, there was a span of 15 bases. The V gene's germline CDR1 is MDHEN and CDR2 SYDVKM. CDR3 region: CASRLGGGGYTF. The CDR3 nucleotides read TGTGCCAGCCGCCTTGGGGGAGGGGGCTACACCTTC.

Of note for this clonotype: This CDR3 is missing its conserved last phenylalanine or tryptophan, likely due to a read error. The chain combines TRBV7-9 with TRBJ2-5, with a weak D call TRBD1 (6 bases). With the DNA end fitting TRBJ2-7 better, the J assignment may be wrong. The germline V gene has CDR1 SEHNR and CDR2 FQNEAQ (reference sequence). The CDR3 totals 15 residues. CDR3 in amino acids: CASSPRAGAVYEQYL. CDR3 coding DNA: TGTGCCAGCAGCCCTCGTGCAGGGGCAGTCTACGAGCAGTACTTA.

With respect to this clonotype: This may be a read error, as it is one base from a much larger clone. J is TRBJ2-7 and V is TRBV7-2; D uncertain. Germline-derived CDR1 and CDR2 are SGHTA and FQGNSA. V was cut by 3 bases and J by 7 bases, with 16 bases left in between. The CDR3 totals 14 residues. Here the CDR3 DNA reads TGTGCCAGCAGCTTTACCCGGGCGAGAAGTGAGCAGTACTTC. Its protein product is CASSFTRARSEQYF.

The rearrangement joins TRBV6-6 to TRBJ1-2, with 7 bases identical to TRBD1. The V segment lost 8 bases and the J segment 11 bases; nucleotides outside the gene matches: 5. Germline CDR1 MNHNY, CDR2 SVGAGI (reference sequence). CDR3 length equals 10 residues. The CDR3 spells CASYDRVYTF. The DNA of the CDR3 is TGTGCCAGCTATGACAGGGTGTACACCTTC.

This clonotype was seen many times. The V gene is TRBV9, the J gene TRBJ2-1; D possibly uses TRBD1 or TRBD2 (5 bases each). The germline V and J ends were trimmed by 3 bases and 8 bases, with 18 bases remaining between them. Looked up from germline, CDR1 is SGDLS and CDR2 is YYNGEE. This CDR3 region has 15 residues. The CDR3 loop reads CASSGHRGHPHEQFF. Written as DNA, the CDR3 is TGTGCCAGCAGCGGCCACCGGGGCCACCCTCATGAGCAGTTCTTC.

The V gene is TRBV15, the J gene TRBJ1-5; D unclear. CDR1 is LNHNV and CDR2 is YYDKDF in the germline V gene (reference sequence). V was cut by 0 bases and J by 6 bases, with 6 bases left in between. There are 13 residues in the CDR3. CDR3 in amino acids: CATSRDFVQPQHF. CDR3 in DNA: TGTGCCACCAGCAGAGATTTCGTTCAGCCCCAGCATTTT.

The sample holds many counts of this clonotype. V gene TRBV7-8 combines with J gene TRBJ2-1; possible D gene TRBD1, 7 bases. The CDR3 runs to 15 residues. The V gene's germline CDR1 is SGHVS and CDR2 FQNEAQ. V was shortened by 5 bases and J by 2 bases, with 13 bases between the two germline ends. As DNA, the CDR3 is TGTGCCAGCAGCCAACTCAGGGGGGCCTACAATGAGCAGTTCTTC. Protein sequence: CASSQLRGAYNEQFF.

This clonotype has at least ten counts. The chain carries TRBV27 and TRBJ2-1; 9 bases match TRBD2. The CDR3 is 16 residues long. The trim removed 4 bases at V and 7 bases at J, leaving 11 bases unmatched. Germline V gene lookup returns CDR1 MNHEY and CDR2 SMNVEV (reference sequence). The CDR3 reads CASSSRGTSKMNEQFF. The CDR3 DNA follows: TGTGCCAGCAGTTCTAGGGGGACTAGCAAGATGAATGAGCAGTTCTTC.

The chain couples TRBV11-1 to TRBJ1-4, with no clear D. Germline lookup yields CDR1 SGHAT and CDR2 FQDESV (reference sequence). Trimming removed 5 bases at V and 0 bases at J, with 13 bases between. The CDR3 is 16 amino acids. This CDR3 is CASSPTGGATNEKLFF. CDR3 DNA sequence: TGTGCCAGCAGCCCGACCGGCGGAGCAACTAATGAAAAACTGTTTTTT.